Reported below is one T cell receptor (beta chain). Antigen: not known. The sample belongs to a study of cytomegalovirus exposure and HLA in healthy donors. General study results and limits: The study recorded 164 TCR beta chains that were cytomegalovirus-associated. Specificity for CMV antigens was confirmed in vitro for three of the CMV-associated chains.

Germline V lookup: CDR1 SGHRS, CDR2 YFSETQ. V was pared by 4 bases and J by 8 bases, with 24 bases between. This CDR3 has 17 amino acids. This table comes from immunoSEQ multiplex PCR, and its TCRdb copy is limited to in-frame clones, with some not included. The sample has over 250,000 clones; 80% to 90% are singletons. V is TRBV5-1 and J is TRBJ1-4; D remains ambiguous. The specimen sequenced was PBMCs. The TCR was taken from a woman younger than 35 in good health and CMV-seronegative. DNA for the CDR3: TGCGCCAGCAGCCCCAGGAGGGTAAATGAGGCGGTGGAAAAACTGTTTTTT. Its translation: CASSPRRVNEAVEKLFF.